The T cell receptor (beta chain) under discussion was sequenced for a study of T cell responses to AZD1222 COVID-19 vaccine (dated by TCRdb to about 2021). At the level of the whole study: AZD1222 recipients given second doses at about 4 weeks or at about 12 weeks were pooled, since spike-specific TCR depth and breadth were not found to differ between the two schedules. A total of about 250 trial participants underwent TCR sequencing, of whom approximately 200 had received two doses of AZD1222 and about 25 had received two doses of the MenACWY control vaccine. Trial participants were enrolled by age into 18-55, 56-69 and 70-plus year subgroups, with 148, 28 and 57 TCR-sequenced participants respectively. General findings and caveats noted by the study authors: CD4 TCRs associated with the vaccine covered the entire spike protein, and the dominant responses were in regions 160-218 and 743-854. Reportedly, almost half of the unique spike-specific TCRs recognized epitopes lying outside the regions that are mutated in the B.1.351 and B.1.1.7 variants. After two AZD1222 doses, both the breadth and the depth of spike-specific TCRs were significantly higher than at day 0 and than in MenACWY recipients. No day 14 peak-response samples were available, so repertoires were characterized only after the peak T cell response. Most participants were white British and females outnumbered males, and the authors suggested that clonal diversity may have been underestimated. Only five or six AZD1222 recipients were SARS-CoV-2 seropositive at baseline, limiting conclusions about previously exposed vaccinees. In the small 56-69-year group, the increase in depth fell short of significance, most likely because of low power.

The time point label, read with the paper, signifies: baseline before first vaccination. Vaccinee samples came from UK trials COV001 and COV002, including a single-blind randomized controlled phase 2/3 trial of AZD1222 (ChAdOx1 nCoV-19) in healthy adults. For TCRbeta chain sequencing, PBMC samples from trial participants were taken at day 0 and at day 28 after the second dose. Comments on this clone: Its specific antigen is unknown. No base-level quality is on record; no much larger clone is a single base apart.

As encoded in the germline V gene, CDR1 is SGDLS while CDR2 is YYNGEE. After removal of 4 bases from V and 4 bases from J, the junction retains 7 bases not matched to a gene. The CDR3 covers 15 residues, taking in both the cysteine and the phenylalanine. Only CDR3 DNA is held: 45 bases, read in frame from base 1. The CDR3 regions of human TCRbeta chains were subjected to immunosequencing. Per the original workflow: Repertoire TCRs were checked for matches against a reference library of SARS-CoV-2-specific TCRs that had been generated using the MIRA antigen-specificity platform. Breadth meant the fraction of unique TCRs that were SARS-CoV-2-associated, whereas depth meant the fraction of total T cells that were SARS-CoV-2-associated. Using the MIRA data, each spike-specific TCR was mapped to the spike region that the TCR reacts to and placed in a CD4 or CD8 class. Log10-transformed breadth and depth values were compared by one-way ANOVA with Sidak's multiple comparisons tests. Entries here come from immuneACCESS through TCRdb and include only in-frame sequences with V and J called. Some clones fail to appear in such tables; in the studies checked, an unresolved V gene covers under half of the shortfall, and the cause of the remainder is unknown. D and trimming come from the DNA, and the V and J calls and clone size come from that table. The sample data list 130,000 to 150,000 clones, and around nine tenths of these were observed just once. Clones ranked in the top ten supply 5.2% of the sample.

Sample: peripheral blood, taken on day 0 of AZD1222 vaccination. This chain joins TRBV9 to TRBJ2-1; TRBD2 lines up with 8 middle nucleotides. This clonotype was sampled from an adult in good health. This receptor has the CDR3 CASSSRSGGYNEQFF. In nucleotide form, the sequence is TGTGCCAGCAGCTCCCGGAGCGGGGGATACAATGAGCAGTTCTTC.